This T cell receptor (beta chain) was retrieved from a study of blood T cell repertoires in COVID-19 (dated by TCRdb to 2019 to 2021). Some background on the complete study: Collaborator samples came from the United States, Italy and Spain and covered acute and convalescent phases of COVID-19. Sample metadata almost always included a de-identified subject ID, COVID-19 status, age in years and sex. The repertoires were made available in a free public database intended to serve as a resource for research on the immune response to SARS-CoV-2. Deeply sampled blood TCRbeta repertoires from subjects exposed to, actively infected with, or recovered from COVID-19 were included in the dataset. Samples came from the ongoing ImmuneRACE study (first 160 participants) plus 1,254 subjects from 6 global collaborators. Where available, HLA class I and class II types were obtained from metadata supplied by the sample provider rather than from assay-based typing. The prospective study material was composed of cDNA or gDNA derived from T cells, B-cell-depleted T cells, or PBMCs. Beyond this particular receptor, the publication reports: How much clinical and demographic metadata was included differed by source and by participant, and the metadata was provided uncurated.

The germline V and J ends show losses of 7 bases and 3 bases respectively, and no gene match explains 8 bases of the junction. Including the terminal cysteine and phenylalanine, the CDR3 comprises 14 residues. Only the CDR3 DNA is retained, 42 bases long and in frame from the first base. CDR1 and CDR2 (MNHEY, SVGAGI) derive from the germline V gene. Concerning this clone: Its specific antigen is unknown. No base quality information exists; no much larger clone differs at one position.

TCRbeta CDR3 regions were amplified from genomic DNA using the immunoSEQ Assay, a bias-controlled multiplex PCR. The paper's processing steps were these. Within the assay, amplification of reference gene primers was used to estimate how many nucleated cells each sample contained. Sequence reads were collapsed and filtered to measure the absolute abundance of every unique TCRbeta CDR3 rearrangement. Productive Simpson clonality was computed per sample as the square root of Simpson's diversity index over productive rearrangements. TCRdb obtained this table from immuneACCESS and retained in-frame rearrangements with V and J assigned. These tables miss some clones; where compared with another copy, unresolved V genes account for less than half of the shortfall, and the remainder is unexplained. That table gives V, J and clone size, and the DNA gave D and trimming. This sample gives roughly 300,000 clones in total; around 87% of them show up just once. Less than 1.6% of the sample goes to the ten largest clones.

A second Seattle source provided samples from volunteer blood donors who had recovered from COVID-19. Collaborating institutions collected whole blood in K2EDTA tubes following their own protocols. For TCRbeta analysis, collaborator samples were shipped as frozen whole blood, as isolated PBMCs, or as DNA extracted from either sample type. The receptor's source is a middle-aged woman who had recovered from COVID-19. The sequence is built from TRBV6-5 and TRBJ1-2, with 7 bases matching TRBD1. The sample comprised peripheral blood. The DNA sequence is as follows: TGTGCCAGCACCCGACAGGGACGGGACTATGGCTACACCTTC. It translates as CASTRQGRDYGYTF.